This entry concerns a single TCR beta chain. No antigen is known for it. CDR1 is MNHEY, CDR2 SVGEGT, per germline. Trimming took off 5 bases at V and 7 bases at J, with 9 bases between the two ends. The CDR3 has 12 amino acids. TCRdb passed the 5' RACE reads through MiXCR, listing each CDR3 protein once. Among about 340,000 distinct CDR3 sequences listed, approximately 22% were seen once. The entry originates in a study of T-cell memory formation after mild COVID-19. Study details: Across donors, TCR clusters were largely donor specific. Study findings and constraints: Cross-reactive memory apparently joined, as some responding clones appeared in pre-infection memory. Most CD4+ clones that shrank were in CM and EM, while CD8+ ones turned up in EMRA. Clones contracting across day 15 to 85 had a balanced CD4/CD8 profile; later expanding clones leaned CD4+.

This receptor was identified in a man younger than 30 who had mild COVID-19 (a few samples of this study predate the infection). Cell type and time point are not known. The V and J genes are TRBV6-2 or TRBV6-3 and TRBJ1-5; D is possibly TRBD1 (6 bases). Sequenced input: PBMCs or a T cell subset sorted from them (not recorded which). The CDR3 bases are TGTGCCAGCAGTCCCAGGGGACAGCCCCAGCATTTT. Residues: CASSPRGQPQHF.